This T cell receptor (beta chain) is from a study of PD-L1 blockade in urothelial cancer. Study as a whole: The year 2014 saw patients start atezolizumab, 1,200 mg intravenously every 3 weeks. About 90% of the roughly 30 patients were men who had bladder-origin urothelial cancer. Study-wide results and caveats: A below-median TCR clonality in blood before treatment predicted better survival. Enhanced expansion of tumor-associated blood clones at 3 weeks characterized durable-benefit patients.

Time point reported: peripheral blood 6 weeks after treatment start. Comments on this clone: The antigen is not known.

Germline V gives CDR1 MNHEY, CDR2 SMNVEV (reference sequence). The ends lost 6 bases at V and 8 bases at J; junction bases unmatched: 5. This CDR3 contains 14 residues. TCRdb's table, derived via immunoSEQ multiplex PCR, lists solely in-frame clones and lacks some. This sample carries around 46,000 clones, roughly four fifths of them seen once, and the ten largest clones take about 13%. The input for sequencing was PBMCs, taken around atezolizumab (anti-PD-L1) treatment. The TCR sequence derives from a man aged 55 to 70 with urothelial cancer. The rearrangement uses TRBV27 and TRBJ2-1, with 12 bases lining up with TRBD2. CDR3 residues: CASRASGREHEQFF. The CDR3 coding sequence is TGTGCCAGCAGGGCTAGCGGGAGGGAGCATGAGCAGTTCTTC.